The 9 T cell receptor beta chains below come from one sample, sequenced in a study of T cells in Graves' hyperthyroidism and ophthalmopathy. The source material, RNA transcripts, was used to amplify TCR beta CDR3 regions. The HTBI primer set drove a first-round RT-PCR of the TCR CDR3. TCRdb reprocessed the multiplex PCR reads with MiXCR, giving one entry per CDR3 protein. The data hold about 400,000 distinct CDR3 sequences, with 14% to 15% observed a single time. The source material was blood. The receptors originated from a woman aged 25 to 45 with Graves' hyperthyroidism.

There are a few counts of this clonotype. This clone may be a read error of a much larger clone one base away. The chain uses TRBV7-9 and TRBJ2-1; D perhaps matches TRBD2 (5 bases). The CDR3 is made up of 12 amino acids. V was trimmed by 1 base and J by 9 bases, leaving 7 bases between them. CDR1 and CDR2 from the germline V gene are SEHNR and FQNEAQ (reference sequence). CDR3 sequence: CASSLDGSEQFF. CDR3 nucleotide sequence: TGTGCCAGCAGCTTAGATGGGAGTGAGCAGTTCTTC. Together with reference TRBV7-9 and TRBJ2-1, the CDR3 gives the full variable domain: DTGVSQNPRHKITKRGQNVTFRCDPISEHNRLYWYRQTLGQGPEFLTYFQNEAQLEKSRLLSDRFSAERPKGSFSTLEIQRTEQGDSAMYLCASSLDGSEQFFGPGTRLTVL.

This clonotype was detected many times. The chain couples TRBV3-1 to TRBJ2-3; weak D call: TRBD2 (6 bases). This CDR3 contains 16 residues. V was trimmed by 4 bases and J by 2 bases, leaving 16 bases between them. CDR1 LGHDT and CDR2 YNNKEL come from the germline V gene (reference sequence). CDR3 amino acids: CASSLPRDGDTDTQYF. DNA for the CDR3: TGTGCCAGCAGCCTCCCGCGGGACGGAGACACAGATACGCAGTATTTT.

This clonotype turned up a few times. This chain connects TRBV9 to TRBJ1-1; TRBD1 might be the D (5 bases). V dropped 6 bases and J dropped 1 base, with 16 bases sitting between them. CDR1 is SGDLS, CDR2 YYNGEE, per germline. The CDR3 is made up of 15 amino acids. The CDR3 spells CASTPAPTGNTEAFF. The CDR3 region has the DNA TGTGCCAGCACGCCCGCCCCAACAGGGAACACTGAAGCTTTCTTT.

V gene TRBV2 combines with J gene TRBJ2-5; 9 bases line up with TRBD2. Gene TRBJ2-1 matches the end of the DNA better, so the J call may be wrong. CDR1 and CDR2 from the germline V gene are SNHLY and FYNNEI. The CDR3 is 18 residues long. The CDR3 coding sequence is TGTGCCAGCAGAGGGGGATTATTCCTAGCGGGGAAGCAAGAGACCCAGTTCTTC. Its protein product is CASRGGLFLAGKQETQFF.

V usage is TRBV29-1 and J usage is TRBJ1-1; D ambiguous. Germline loops: CDR1 SQVTM, CDR2 ANQGSEA. The ends were cut back, 3 bases at V and 4 bases at J, with 9 bases in the middle. The CDR3 sequence is 12 residues long. DNA of the CDR3: TGCAGCGTTGAGGGGAGTTCCACTGAAGCTTTCTTT. Its translation is CSVEGSSTEAFF.

This clonotype was observed many times. The chain is built from TRBV7-2 and TRBJ2-5, with no clear D. The CDR3 extends over 15 amino acids. The V gene's germline CDR1 is SGHTA and CDR2 FQGNSA. V shed 1 base and J shed 5 bases, with 14 bases lying between them. As DNA, the CDR3 is TGTGCCAGCAGCTTAGACGGCGCCAAAGGGGAGACCCAGTACTTC. Translated, it gives CASSLDGAKGETQYF.

There are a few counts of this clonotype. The chain carries TRBV20-1 and TRBJ2-5; TRBD2 matches at 12 bases. CDR1 DFQATT and CDR2 SNEGSKA come from the germline V gene (reference sequence). The CDR3 has 15 residues. Unmatched junction bases numbered 6, after V lost 6 bases and J lost 1 base. Here the CDR3 reads CSATGTSGSQETQYF. The CDR3 DNA reads as TGCAGTGCAACTGGGACTAGCGGGTCCCAAGAGACCCAGTACTTC.

This clonotype occurred many times. The chain couples TRBV9 to TRBJ1-1, with D possibly being TRBD1 (6 bases). Trimming left V 0 bases short and J 4 bases short, with 13 bases between. The CDR3 extends over 15 amino acids. Germline CDR1 is SGDLS and CDR2 is YYNGEE. The CDR3 bases are TGTGCCAGCAGCGTAGAGCCAGGGGTCCCCACTGAAGCTTTCTTT. Translation: CASSVEPGVPTEAFF.

This clonotype was detected only a few times. The chain has TRBV6-1 and TRBJ2-7; 11 bases align to TRBD2. The germline gives CDR1 MNHNS, CDR2 SASEGT. Trimming removed 10 bases from V and 3 bases from J; junction bases left unmatched: 2. CDR3 length: 12 amino acids. In DNA, the CDR3 is TGTGCCACGACTAGCGGGAACTACGAGCAGTACTTC. Protein: CATTSGNYEQYF.